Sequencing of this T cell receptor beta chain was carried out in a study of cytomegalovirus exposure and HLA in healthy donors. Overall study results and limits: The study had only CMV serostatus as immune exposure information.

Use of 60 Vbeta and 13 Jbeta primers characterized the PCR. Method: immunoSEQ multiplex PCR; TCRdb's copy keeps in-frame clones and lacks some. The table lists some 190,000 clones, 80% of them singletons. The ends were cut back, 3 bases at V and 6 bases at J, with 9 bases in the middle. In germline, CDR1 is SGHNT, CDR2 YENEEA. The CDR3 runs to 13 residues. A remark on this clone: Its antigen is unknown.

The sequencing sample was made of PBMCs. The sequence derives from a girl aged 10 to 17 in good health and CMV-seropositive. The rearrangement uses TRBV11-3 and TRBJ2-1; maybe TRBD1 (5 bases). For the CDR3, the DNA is TGTGCCAGCAGCTTCGACCAGGGCAATGAGCAGTTCTTC. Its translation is CASSFDQGNEQFF.